Shown below are 21 T cell receptor beta chains from a single sample sequenced in a study of cytomegalovirus exposure and HLA in healthy donors (dated 2017 in TCRdb). The protocol used for the library was the immunoSEQ multiplex PCR assay. What TCRdb holds here is the immuneACCESS table cut down to in-frame rearrangements. Part of the clones is not present; checked against another copy, under half of the missing clones reflect an unresolved V gene, and the others are unexplained. Counted in this sample were about 150,000 clones; around 80% of them appeared once. Clones ranked in the top ten supply about 32% of the sample. The sample comprised PBMCs. These receptors all stem from a man in his thirties or forties in good health and CMV-seropositive.

The chain links TRBV12-5 to TRBJ1-5, with D perhaps TRBD1 (5 bases). The CDR3 totals 14 residues. Germline V CDR1 and CDR2: LGHNT, FRNRAP. Trimming took 4 bases from V and 1 from J, leaving 8 bases between them. CDR3 bases: TGTGCTAGTGGTTCGGGGGACAGCAATCAGCCCCAGCATTTT. Its translation is CASGSGDSNQPQHF.

V is TRBV30 and J is TRBJ2-1, with 10 positions matching TRBD2. Per germline, CDR1 GTSNPN and CDR2 SVGIG (reference sequence). V shed 5 bases, J shed 4 bases, and the junction held 5 bases outside the gene matches. This CDR3 contains 14 residues. CDR3 sequence reads: CAWRIAGGYNEQFF. Written as DNA, the CDR3 is TGTGCCTGGCGGATAGCGGGGGGTTACAATGAGCAGTTCTTC.

V is TRBV4-2 and J is TRBJ2-7, with D possibly being TRBD1 (5 bases). The V end lost 0 bases, the J end lost 4 bases, and 19 bases lay between the germline ends. This CDR3 region has 17 residues. Germline CDR1 and CDR2: LGHNA and YNFKEQ. CDR3 sequence (DNA): TGTGCCAGCAGCCAAGAAGGGTCCAGGGTTACCCCATACGAGCAGTACTTC. This encodes CASSQEGSRVTPYEQYF.

A single count supports this clone. This chain links TRBV30 with TRBJ2-3, with 14 bases lining up with TRBD2. V dropped 2 bases and J dropped 3; count of bases not matched to a gene: 10. The CDR3 consists of 18 residues. From germline, CDR1 is GTSNPN and CDR2 SVGIG (reference sequence). The CDR3 nucleotides read TGTGCCTGGAGTTTACCAGGGACTAGCGGGAGTGGGACAGATACGCAGTATTTT. Residues: CAWSLPGTSGSGTDTQYF.

This chain uses TRBV6-6 with TRBJ2-4, with 11 positions matching TRBD2. The CDR3 length is 14 residues. CDR1 is MNHNY and CDR2 is SVGAGI in the germline V gene (reference sequence). J lost 6 bases, V lost 10 bases, and 8 bases had no gene match. CDR3 nucleotides: TGTGCCACATCGACTAGCGGGGATGGAAACATTCAGTACTTC. Translating it yields CATSTSGDGNIQYF.

This chain joins TRBV19 and TRBJ2-2; D gene unclear. The CDR3 sequence is 15 residues long. The V end was cut by 5 bases, the J end by 4 bases, with 14 bases between. Germline CDR1 and CDR2: LNHDA and SQIVND (reference sequence). In DNA, the CDR3 is TGTGCCAGTAGTCCCCAAACTACACTCACCGGGGAGCTGTTTTTT. Its protein product is CASSPQTTLTGELFF.

In this sample, this clone turned up once. The chain recombines TRBV5-1 with TRBJ2-1; D perhaps matches TRBD2 (6 bases). This CDR3 has 15 amino acids. From germline, CDR1 is SGHRS and CDR2 YFSETQ. V was pared by 4 bases and J by 0 bases, with 11 bases between. CDR3 amino acids: CASSLQAGSYNEQFF. The DNA of the CDR3 is TGCGCCAGCAGCCTACAAGCGGGCTCCTACAATGAGCAGTTCTTC. Looking up the rest from reference TRBV5-1 and TRBJ2-1 gives the full variable domain: KAGVTQTPRYLIKTRGQQVTLSCSPISGHRSVSWYQQTPGQGLQFLFEYFSETQRNKGNFPGRFSGRQFSNSRSEMNVSTLELGDSALYLCASSLQAGSYNEQFFGPGTRLTVL.

The chain has TRBV7-8 and TRBJ1-4, with D perhaps matching TRBD1 (5 bases). This CDR3 spans 15 amino acids. Trimming shortened V by 5 bases and J by 7 bases, and 17 bases separated the two germline ends. CDR1 is SGHVS and CDR2 is FQNEAQ in the germline V gene. The CDR3 reads CASSPTPGRGEKLFF. The CDR3, as DNA: TGTGCCAGCAGCCCAACCCCAGGGAGGGGTGAAAAACTGTTTTTT.

This clone was detected only once. The chain links TRBV5-4 to TRBJ1-1; the D gene is possibly TRBD1 (6 bases). The CDR3 runs to 15 residues. Trimming removed 2 bases from V and 11 bases from J, with 22 bases in between. CDR1 SGHNT and CDR2 YYREEE come from the germline V gene (reference sequence). Here the CDR3 reads CASSLGQGQRGSAFF. The DNA of the CDR3 is TGTGCCAGCAGCTTAGGGCAGGGACAAAGAGGTTCTGCTTTCTTT.

In the case of this clone: The junction departs from germline at one end; a sequencing error may be responsible. The rearrangement uses TRBV4-2 and TRBJ2-1, with 7 bases fitting TRBD2. The germline CDR1 and CDR2 sequences are LGHNA and YNFKEQ. This CDR3 is 16 amino acids long. This CDR3 reads CASTQAPSGNYNEQFF. The CDR3 DNA reads TGTGCCAGCACCCAAGCCCCAAGCGGGAACTACAATGAGCAGTTCTTC.

V usage is TRBV5-1 and J usage is TRBJ1-6; 7 nucleotides align to TRBD1. The CDR3 runs 14 residues. V gave up 4 bases and J gave up 7 bases; unmatched junction bases: 5. Germline V lookup: CDR1 SGHRS, CDR2 YFSETQ. The CDR3 nucleotides read TGCGCCAGCAGCCTGGGACAGTTAAATTCACCCCTCCACTTT. Its translation is CASSLGQLNSPLHF.

The chain joins TRBV29-1 to TRBJ1-2, with a weak D call TRBD1 (6 bases). V lost 7 bases and J lost 3, with 15 bases in between. The CDR3 is 13 residues long. Germline lookup yields CDR1 SQVTM and CDR2 ANQGSEA. CDR3 DNA sequence: TGCAGCGCGGACAGCGCTGTGGACTATGGCTACACCTTC. Residues: CSADSAVDYGYTF.

The chain employs TRBV9 and TRBJ1-6; no clear D. The V end lost 0 bases, the J end lost 6 bases, and 7 bases lay between the germline ends. Germline-derived CDR1 and CDR2 are SGDLS and YYNGEE. This CDR3 is built from 14 residues. The chain's CDR3 is CASSVGWSNSPLHF. CDR3 nucleotide sequence: TGTGCCAGCAGCGTAGGGTGGAGTAATTCACCCCTCCACTTT.

V and J are TRBV18 and TRBJ1-6; D may be TRBD1 (5 bases). The CDR3 covers 16 residues. The germline V gene has CDR1 KGHSH and CDR2 LQKENI. Trimming cost V 0 bases and J 3 bases, with 9 bases left between them. The chain's CDR3 is CASSPPGQNYNSPLHF. Written as DNA, the CDR3 is TGTGCCAGCTCACCACCCGGACAAAACTATAATTCACCCCTCCACTTT.

The chain recombines TRBV5-1 with TRBJ1-4; TRBD1 is a possible D gene (5 bases). Germline CDR1 is SGHRS and CDR2 is YFSETQ. V was cut by 1 base and J by 6 bases, with 10 bases left in between. The CDR3 has 14 residues. The CDR3 spells CASSLSRGDEKLFF. DNA for the CDR3: TGCGCCAGCAGCTTGTCAAGGGGCGATGAAAAACTGTTTTTT.

The rearrangement joins TRBV7-2 to TRBJ2-7; 7 nucleotides match TRBD1. The CDR3 has 13 amino acids. V dropped 5 bases and J dropped 3; count of bases not matched to a gene: 4. Germline lookup yields CDR1 SGHTA and CDR2 FQGNSA. In DNA, the CDR3 is TGTGCCAGCAGCCCGGACAGGAACTACGAGCAGTACTTC. Its translation: CASSPDRNYEQYF.

The V call is TRBV5-1, the J call TRBJ1-1, with D unresolved. Trimming cost V 2 bases and J 1 base, with 9 bases left between them. Germline V gives CDR1 SGHRS, CDR2 YFSETQ. This CDR3 has 14 amino acids. The CDR3 protein is CASSFGETNTEAFF. The DNA for the CDR3 is TGCGCCAGCAGCTTTGGGGAGACGAACACTGAAGCTTTCTTT.

The chain uses TRBV30 and TRBJ2-7; weak D call: TRBD2 (5 bases). Germline V gene data show CDR1 as GTSNPN and CDR2 as SVGIG (reference sequence). Trimming pared 4 bases from V and 2 bases from J, leaving 9 bases between. The CDR3 runs to 12 residues. The CDR3 nucleotides read TGTGCCTGGACCCGGGAAGCCTACGAGCAGTACTTC. This codes for CAWTREAYEQYF. The full variable domain, in which reference TRBV30 and TRBJ2-7 provide the parts outside the CDR3, is SQTIHQWPATLVQPVGSPLSLECTVEGTSNPNLYWYRQAAGRGLQLLFYSVGIGQISSEVPQNLSASRPQDRQFILSSKKLLLSDSGFYLCAWTREAYEQYFGPGTRLTVT.

On this clone itself: The same CDR3 also results from other DNA sequences found in this sample. The rearrangement links TRBV9 to TRBJ2-5; D not resolved. The V gene lost 0 bases and the J gene lost 1 base, with 4 bases spanning the gap. The CDR3 spans 13 residues. Germline V gene lookup returns CDR1 SGDLS and CDR2 YYNGEE. The CDR3 region is CASSVGPQETQYF. Here the CDR3 DNA reads TGTGCCAGCAGCGTAGGGCCCCAAGAGACCCAGTACTTC. The full variable domain, with the rest looked up from reference TRBV9 and TRBJ2-5, is DSGVTQTPKHLITATGQRVTLRCSPRSGDLSVYWYQQSLDQGLQFLIQYYNGEERAKGNILERFSAQQFPDLHSELNLSSLELGDSALYFCASSVGPQETQYFGPGTRLLVL.

The chain joins TRBV6-5 to TRBJ2-7; D remains unclear. Deletions cut 6 bases from V and 6 bases from J, with 15 bases between. This CDR3 is built from 13 residues. CDR1 and CDR2 (germline): MNHEY, SVGAGI. CDR3 coding DNA: TGTGCCAGCAGCGTCCCGCGCCCCTGCGAGCAGTACTTC. This gives the protein CASSVPRPCEQYF.

The V and J genes are TRBV13 and TRBJ1-2; possibly TRBD1 for D (5 bases). Per the germline V gene, CDR1 is PRHDT and CDR2 is FYEKMQ (reference sequence). There are 13 residues in the CDR3. V was cut by 5 bases and J by 9 bases, with 16 bases left in between. The CDR3 protein is CASSLEGKGSYTF. The DNA of the CDR3 is TGTGCCAGCAGCCTAGAGGGAAAGGGGAGCTACACCTTC.